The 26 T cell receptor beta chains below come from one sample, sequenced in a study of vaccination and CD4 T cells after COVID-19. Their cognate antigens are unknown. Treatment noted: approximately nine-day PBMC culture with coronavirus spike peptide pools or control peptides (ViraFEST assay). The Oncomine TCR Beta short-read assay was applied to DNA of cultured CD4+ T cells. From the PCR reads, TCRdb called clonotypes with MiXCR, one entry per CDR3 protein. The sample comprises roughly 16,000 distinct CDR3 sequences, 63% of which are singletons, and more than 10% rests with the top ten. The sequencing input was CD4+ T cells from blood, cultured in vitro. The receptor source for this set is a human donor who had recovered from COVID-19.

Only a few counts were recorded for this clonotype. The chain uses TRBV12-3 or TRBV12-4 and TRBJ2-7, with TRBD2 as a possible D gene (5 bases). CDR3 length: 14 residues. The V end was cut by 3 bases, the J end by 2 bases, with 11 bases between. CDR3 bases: TGTGCCAGCAGTTTGTCCGGGGTTGCCTACGAGCAGTACTTC. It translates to CASSLSGVAYEQYF.

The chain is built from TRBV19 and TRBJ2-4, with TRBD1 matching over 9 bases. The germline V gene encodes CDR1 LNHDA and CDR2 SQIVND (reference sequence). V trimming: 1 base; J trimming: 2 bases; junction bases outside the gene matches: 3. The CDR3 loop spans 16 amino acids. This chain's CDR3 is CASSIVQGATKNIQYF. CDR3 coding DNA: TGTGCCAGTAGTATAGTACAGGGGGCGACCAAAAACATTCAGTACTTC.

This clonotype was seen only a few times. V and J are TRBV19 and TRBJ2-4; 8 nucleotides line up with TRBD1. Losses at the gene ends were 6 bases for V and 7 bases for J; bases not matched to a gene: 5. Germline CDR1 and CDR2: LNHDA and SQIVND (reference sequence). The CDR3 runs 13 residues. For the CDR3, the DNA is TGTGCCAGTAGCAGGGGGCGGATGAACATTCAGTACTTC. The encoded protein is CASSRGRMNIQYF.

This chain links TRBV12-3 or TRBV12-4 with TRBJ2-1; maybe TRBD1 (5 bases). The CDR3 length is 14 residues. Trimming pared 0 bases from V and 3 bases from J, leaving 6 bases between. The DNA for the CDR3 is TGTGCCAGCAGTTTAGCGGGGCGCTACAATGAGCAGTTCTTC. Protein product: CASSLAGRYNEQFF.

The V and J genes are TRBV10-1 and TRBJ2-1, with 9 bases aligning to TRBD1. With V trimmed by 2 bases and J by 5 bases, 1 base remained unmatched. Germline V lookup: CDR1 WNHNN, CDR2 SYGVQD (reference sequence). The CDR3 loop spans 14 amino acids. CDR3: CASSEGTGHNEQFF. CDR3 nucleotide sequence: TGCGCCAGCAGTGAGGGGACAGGGCACAATGAGCAGTTCTTC.

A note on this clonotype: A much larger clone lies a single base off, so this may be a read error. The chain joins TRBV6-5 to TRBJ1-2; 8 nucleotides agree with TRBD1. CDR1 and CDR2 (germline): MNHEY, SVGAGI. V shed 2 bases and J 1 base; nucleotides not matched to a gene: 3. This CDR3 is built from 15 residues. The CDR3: CASSYTGQGNYGYTF. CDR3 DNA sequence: TGTGCCAGCAGTTACACAGGACAGGGTAACTATGGCTACACCTTC.

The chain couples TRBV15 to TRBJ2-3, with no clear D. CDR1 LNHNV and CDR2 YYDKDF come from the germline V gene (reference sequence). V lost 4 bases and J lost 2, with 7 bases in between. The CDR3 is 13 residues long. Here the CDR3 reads CATSIRVTDTQYF. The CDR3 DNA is TGTGCCACCAGCATCCGAGTCACAGATACGCAGTATTTT. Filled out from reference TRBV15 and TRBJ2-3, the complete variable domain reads DAMVIQNPRYQVTQFGKPVTLSCSQTLNHNVMYWYQQKSSQAPKLLFHYYDKDFNNEADTPDNFQSRRPNTSFCFLDIRSPGLGDTAMYLCATSIRVTDTQYFGPGTRLTVL.

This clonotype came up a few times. CDR3 in amino acids: CATSDSRQAPNTGELFF. The CDR3 region has the DNA TGTGCCACCAGTGATTCGCGACAGGCCCCAAACACCGGGGAGCTGTTTTTT. This sequence joins TRBV24-1 and TRBJ2-2; perhaps TRBD1 as D (6 bases). CDR3 size: 17 residues. Per germline, CDR1 KGHDR and CDR2 SFDVKD. Trimming cost V 2 bases and J 2 bases, with 14 bases left between them.

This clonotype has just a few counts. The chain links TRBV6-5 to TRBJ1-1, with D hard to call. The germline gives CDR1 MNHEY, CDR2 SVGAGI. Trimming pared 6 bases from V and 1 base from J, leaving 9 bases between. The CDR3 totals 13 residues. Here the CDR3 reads CASRLLRNTEAFF. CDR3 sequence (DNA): TGTGCCAGCAGGTTACTGAGGAACACTGAAGCTTTCTTT.

CDR3 loop: CASSPTGEESPLHF. The DNA of the CDR3 is TGTGCCAGCAGCCCGACAGGGGAGGAATCACCCCTCCACTTT. The chain carries TRBV3-1 and TRBJ1-6; the match to TRBD1 covers 8 bases. V lost 4 bases, J lost 10 bases, and 6 bases stayed unmatched. CDR1 is LGHDT and CDR2 is YNNKEL in the germline V gene (reference sequence). The CDR3 has 14 amino acids. Supplemented by reference TRBV3-1 and TRBJ1-6, the full variable domain reads DTAVSQTPKYLVTQMGNDKSIKCEQNLGHDTMYWYKQDSKKFLKIMFSYNNKELIINETVPNRFSPKSPDKAHLNLHINSLELGDSAVYFCASSPTGEESPLHFGNGTRLTVT.

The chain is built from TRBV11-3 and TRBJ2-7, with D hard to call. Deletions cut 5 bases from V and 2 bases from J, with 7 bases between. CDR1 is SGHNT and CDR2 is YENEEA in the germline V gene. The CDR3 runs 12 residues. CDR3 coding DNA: TGTGCCAGCAGCGCCTATACCTACGAGCAGTACTTC. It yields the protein CASSAYTYEQYF.

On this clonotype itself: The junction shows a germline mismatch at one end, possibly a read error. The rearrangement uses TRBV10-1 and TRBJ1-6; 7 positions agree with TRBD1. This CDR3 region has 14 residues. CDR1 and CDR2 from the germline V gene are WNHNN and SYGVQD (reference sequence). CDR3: CASSEGAYNSPLHF. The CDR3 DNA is TGCGCCAGCAGCGAGGGGGCCTACAATTCACCCCTCCACTTT.

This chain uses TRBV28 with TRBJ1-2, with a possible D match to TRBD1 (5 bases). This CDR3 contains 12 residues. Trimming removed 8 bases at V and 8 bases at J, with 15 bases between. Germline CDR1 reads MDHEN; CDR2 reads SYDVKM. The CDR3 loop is CASRGSQRGYTF. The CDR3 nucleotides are TGTGCCAGCCGGGGCAGTCAGCGGGGCTACACCTTC.

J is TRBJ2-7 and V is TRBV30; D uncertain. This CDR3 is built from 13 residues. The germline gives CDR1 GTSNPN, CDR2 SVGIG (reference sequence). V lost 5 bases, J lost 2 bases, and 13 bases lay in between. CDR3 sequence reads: CAWGRPPTYEQYF. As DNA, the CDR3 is TGTGCCTGGGGCAGACCACCAACCTACGAGCAGTACTTC. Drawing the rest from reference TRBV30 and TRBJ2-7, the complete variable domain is SQTIHQWPATLVQPVGSPLSLECTVEGTSNPNLYWYRQAAGRGLQLLFYSVGIGQISSEVPQNLSASRPQDRQFILSSKKLLLSDSGFYLCAWGRPPTYEQYFGPGTRLTVT.

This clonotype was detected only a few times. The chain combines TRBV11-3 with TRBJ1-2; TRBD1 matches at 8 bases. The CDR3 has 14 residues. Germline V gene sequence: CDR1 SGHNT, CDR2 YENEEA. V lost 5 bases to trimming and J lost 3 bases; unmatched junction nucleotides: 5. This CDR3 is CASSPGQGHYGYTF. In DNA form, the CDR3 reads TGTGCCAGCAGCCCAGGACAGGGTCACTATGGCTACACCTTC.

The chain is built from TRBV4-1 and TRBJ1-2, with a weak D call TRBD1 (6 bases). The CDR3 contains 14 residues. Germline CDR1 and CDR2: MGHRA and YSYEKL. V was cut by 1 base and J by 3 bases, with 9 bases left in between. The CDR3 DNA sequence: TGCGCCAGCAGCCAAGGTGAGGGGGACTATGGCTACACCTTC. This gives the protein CASSQGEGDYGYTF.

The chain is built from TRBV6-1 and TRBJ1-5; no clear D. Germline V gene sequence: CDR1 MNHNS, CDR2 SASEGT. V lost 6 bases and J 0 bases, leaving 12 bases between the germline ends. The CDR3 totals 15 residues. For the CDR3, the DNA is TGTGCCAGCAGACTCCGAGGGAATAGCAATCAGCCCCAGCATTTT. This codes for CASRLRGNSNQPQHF.

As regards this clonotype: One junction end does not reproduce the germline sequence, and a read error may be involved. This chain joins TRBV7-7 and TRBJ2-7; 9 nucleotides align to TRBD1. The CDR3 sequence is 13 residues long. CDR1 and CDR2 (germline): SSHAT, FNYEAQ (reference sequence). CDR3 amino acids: CASSMGQGYEQYF. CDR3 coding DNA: TGTGCTAGCAGCATGGGACAGGGTTACGAGCAGTACTTC.

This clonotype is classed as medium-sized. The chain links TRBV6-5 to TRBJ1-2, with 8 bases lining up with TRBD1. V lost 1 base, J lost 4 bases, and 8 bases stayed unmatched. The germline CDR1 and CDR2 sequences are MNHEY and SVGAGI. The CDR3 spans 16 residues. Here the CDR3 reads CASSYLATGVSYGYTF. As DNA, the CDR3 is TGTGCCAGCAGTTACTTAGCGACAGGGGTCAGCTATGGCTACACCTTC.

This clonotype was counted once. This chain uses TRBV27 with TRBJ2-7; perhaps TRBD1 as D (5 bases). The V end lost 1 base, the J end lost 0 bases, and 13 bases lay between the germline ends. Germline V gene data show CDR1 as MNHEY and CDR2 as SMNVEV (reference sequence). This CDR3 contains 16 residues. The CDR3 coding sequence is TGTGCCAGCAGTTTATTAGGAAGACAGACCTCCTACGAGCAGTACTTC. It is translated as CASSLLGRQTSYEQYF.

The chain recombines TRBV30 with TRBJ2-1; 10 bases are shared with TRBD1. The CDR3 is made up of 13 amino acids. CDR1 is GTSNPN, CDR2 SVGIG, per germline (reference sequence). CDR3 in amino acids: CARKDRGWNEQFF. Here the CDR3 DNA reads TGTGCGCGGAAGGACAGGGGGTGGAATGAGCAGTTCTTC.

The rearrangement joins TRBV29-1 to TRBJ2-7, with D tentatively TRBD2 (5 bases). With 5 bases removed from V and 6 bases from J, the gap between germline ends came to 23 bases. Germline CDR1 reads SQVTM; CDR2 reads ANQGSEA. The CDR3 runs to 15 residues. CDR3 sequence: CSVTLGLAARVEQYF. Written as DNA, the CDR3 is TGCAGCGTTACGCTAGGGCTAGCCGCGCGGGTCGAGCAGTACTTC.

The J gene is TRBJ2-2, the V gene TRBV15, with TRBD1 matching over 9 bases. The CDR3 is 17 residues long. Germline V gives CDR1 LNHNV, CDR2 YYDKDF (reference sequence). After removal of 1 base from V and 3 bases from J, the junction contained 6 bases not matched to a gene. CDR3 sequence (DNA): TGTGCCACCAGCAGAGGCCTCGACAGGGGGGACACCGGGGAGCTGTTTTTT. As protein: CATSRGLDRGDTGELFF.

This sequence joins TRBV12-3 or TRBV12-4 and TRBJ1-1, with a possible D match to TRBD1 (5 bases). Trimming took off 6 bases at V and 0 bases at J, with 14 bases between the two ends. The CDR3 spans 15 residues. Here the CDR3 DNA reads TGTGCCAGCAGAGCAATAAGGGGTATGAACACTGAAGCTTTCTTT. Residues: CASRAIRGMNTEAFF.

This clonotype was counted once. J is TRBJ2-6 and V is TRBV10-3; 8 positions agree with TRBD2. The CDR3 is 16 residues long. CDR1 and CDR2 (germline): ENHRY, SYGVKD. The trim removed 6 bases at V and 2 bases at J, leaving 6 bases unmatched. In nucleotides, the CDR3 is TGTGCCATCAGCGGGAGGGGGATCGCTGGGGCCAACGTCCTGACTTTC. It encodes CAISGRGIAGANVLTF.

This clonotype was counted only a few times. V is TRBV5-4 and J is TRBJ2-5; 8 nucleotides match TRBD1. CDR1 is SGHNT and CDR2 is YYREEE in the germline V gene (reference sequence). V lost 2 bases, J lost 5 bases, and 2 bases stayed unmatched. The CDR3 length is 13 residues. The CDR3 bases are TGTGCCAGCAGCTTCTGGACAGGGGAGACCCAGTACTTC. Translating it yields CASSFWTGETQYF.